A single sample is the source of the 21 T cell receptor beta chains below, sequenced in a study of T cell responses to AZD1222 COVID-19 vaccine. Profiled with immunoSEQ multiplex PCR; TCRdb holds only in-frame clones, not every one. The sample yields more than 150,000 clones, 90% to 95% seen once. Sequencing was performed on peripheral blood, taken 28 days after the second AZD1222 dose. Receptor source: an adult who received the AZD1222 COVID-19 vaccine.

This sequence joins TRBV12-3 or TRBV12-4 and TRBJ2-2; 10 nucleotides agree with TRBD2. The V gene end was trimmed by 5 bases and the J gene end by 7 bases; junction bases not matched to a gene: 1. The CDR3 covers 13 residues. The DNA for the CDR3 is TGTGCCAGCAGTCGGACTAGCGGCGGGGAGCTGTTTTTT. As protein: CASSRTSGGELFF.

The CDR3 protein is CASSSPGTEAFF. The CDR3 DNA reads TGTGCCAGCAGCTCGCCGGGCACTGAAGCTTTCTTT. The V gene is TRBV7-2, the J gene TRBJ1-1; the D is unclear. Germline V CDR1 and CDR2: SGHTA, FQGNSA. The germline V and J ends were trimmed by 4 bases and 4 bases, with 7 bases remaining between them. The CDR3 loop spans 12 amino acids.

With respect to this clone: This sample includes further DNA sequences coding for the same CDR3. The rearrangement uses TRBV7-8 and TRBJ2-1, with D possibly matching TRBD2 (6 bases). Germline CDR1 and CDR2: SGHVS and FQNEAQ. Trimming removed 1 base at V and 7 bases at J, with 8 bases between. This CDR3 has 13 amino acids. The CDR3 bases are TGTGCCAGCAGCTTAGGGACTAATAATGAGCAGTTCTTC. Protein product: CASSLGTNNEQFF.

This sequence joins TRBV5-4 and TRBJ1-2; D gene uncertain. This CDR3 contains 15 residues. CDR1 and CDR2 from the germline V gene are SGHNT and YYREEE (reference sequence). V dropped 0 bases and J dropped 5 bases, with 14 bases sitting between them. CDR3 loop: CASSLDSPRRYGYTF. CDR3 coding DNA: TGTGCCAGCAGCTTGGACAGCCCCAGAAGGTATGGCTACACCTTC.

This sequence joins TRBV27 and TRBJ1-6; D remains unclear. Germline loops: CDR1 MNHEY, CDR2 SMNVEV (reference sequence). Trimming cost V 5 bases and J 10 bases, with 12 bases left between them. The CDR3 covers 13 residues. The CDR3 bases are TGTGCCAGCAGTGGCGCTTTGGGATCACCCCTCCACTTT. Translated: CASSGALGSPLHF.

This chain connects TRBV19 to TRBJ1-1; 9 bases align to TRBD1. Germline V gives CDR1 LNHDA, CDR2 SQIVND (reference sequence). The junction had 1 base not matched to a gene; V was cut back by 2 bases and J by 3 bases. This CDR3 has 14 amino acids. The CDR3 region has the DNA TGTGCCAGTAGTATACGGACAGGGGACACTGAAGCTTTCTTT. As protein: CASSIRTGDTEAFF.

The gene calls are TRBV11-2 and TRBJ1-4; D remains ambiguous. Per the germline V gene, CDR1 is SGHAT and CDR2 is FQNNGV. This CDR3 region has 14 residues. V was clipped by 2 bases and J by 8 bases, with 12 bases between them. The CDR3 nucleotides are TGTGCCAGCAGCTTACTTAGGGCCCAGGAAAAACTGTTTTTT. It specifies CASSLLRAQEKLFF.

This sequence joins TRBV6-5 and TRBJ1-6; D remains unclear. The germline V gene has CDR1 MNHEY and CDR2 SVGAGI. This CDR3 spans 15 amino acids. V was trimmed by 0 bases and J by 5 bases, leaving 8 bases between them. This chain's CDR3 is CASSYSGYNNSPLHF. CDR3 bases: TGTGCCAGCAGTTACTCGGGCTATAATAATTCACCCCTCCACTTT.

The gene calls are TRBV6-4 and TRBJ2-1; D is possibly TRBD1 (5 bases). Trimming removed 3 bases from V and 6 bases from J, with 15 bases in between. There are 15 residues in the CDR3. CDR1 and CDR2 (germline): MRHNA, SNTAGT. The CDR3 coding sequence is TGTGCCAGCAGTGAGAACAGGTTTTCTTCCAATGAGCAGTTCTTC. Translation gives CASSENRFSSNEQFF.

The CDR3 region has the DNA TGTGCCAGCAGTTACATTGGTCCCGGGGAGCTGTTTTTT. Translated, it gives CASSYIGPGELFF. The chain is built from TRBV6-2 or TRBV6-3 and TRBJ2-2; unclear D gene. From germline, CDR1 is MNHEY and CDR2 SVGEGT. V dropped 2 bases and J dropped 6 bases, with 7 bases sitting between them. The CDR3 length is 13 residues.

The CDR3 is CASSTEGWTEAFF. The CDR3 DNA reads TGTGCCAGCAGCACAGAGGGGTGGACTGAAGCTTTCTTT. The chain has TRBV7-2 and TRBJ1-1, with D perhaps TRBD1 (5 bases). The germline V and J ends were trimmed by 5 bases and 5 bases, with 12 bases remaining between them. The germline gives CDR1 SGHTA, CDR2 FQGNSA. This CDR3 comprises 13 residues. Full variable domain (rest looked up from reference TRBV7-2 and TRBJ1-1): GAGVSQSPSNKVTEKGKDVELRCDPISGHTALYWYRQSLGQGLEFLIYFQGNSAPDKSGLPSDRFSAERTGGSVSTLTIQRTQQEDSAVYLCASSTEGWTEAFFGQGTRLTVV.

This chain joins TRBV7-2 and TRBJ1-2; TRBD1 is a possible D gene (6 bases). This CDR3 is 13 amino acids long. Per germline, CDR1 SGHTA and CDR2 FQGNSA. Trimming pared 5 bases from V and 7 bases from J, leaving 14 bases between. The CDR3: CASSPQGRGGYTF. The DNA for the CDR3 is TGTGCCAGCAGCCCACAGGGAAGAGGTGGCTACACCTTC. Supplemented by reference TRBV7-2 and TRBJ1-2, the full variable domain reads GAGVSQSPSNKVTEKGKDVELRCDPISGHTALYWYRQSLGQGLEFLIYFQGNSAPDKSGLPSDRFSAERTGGSVSTLTIQRTQQEDSAVYLCASSPQGRGGYTFGSGTRLTVV.

This chain links TRBV5-1 with TRBJ1-4, with 8 bases identical to TRBD1. The trim removed 4 bases at V and 0 bases at J, leaving 8 bases unmatched. Germline CDR1 and CDR2: SGHRS and YFSETQ. This CDR3 is 17 amino acids long. The CDR3 is CASSVTGDLATNEKLFF. CDR3 nucleotide sequence: TGCGCCAGCAGCGTGACAGGGGACCTTGCAACTAATGAAAAACTGTTTTTT.

This chain joins TRBV29-1 and TRBJ2-7; no reliable D call. In germline, CDR1 is SQVTM, CDR2 ANQGSEA. The V end was cut by 3 bases, the J end by 2 bases, with 17 bases between. CDR3 length equals 15 residues. CDR3 nucleotide sequence: TGCAGCGTTGAGACGCAAGACGGCACCCCCTACGAGCAGTACTTC. Translated, it gives CSVETQDGTPYEQYF.

The chain carries TRBV12-5 and TRBJ1-5, with TRBD1 identical over 9 bases. V lost 1 base to trimming and J lost 2 bases; unmatched junction nucleotides: 0. CDR1 is LGHNT and CDR2 is FRNRAP in the germline V gene. The length of the CDR3 is 15 residues. CDR3 DNA sequence: TGTGCTAGTGGTTTGGGACAGGGGGGCAATCAGCCCCAGCATTTT. Translating gives CASGLGQGGNQPQHF. The full variable domain, its missing parts supplied by reference TRBV12-5 and TRBJ1-5, is DARVTQTPRHKVTEMGQEVTMRCQPILGHNTVFWYRQTMMQGLELLAYFRNRAPLDDSGMPKDRFSAEMPDATLATLKIQPSEPRDSAVYFCASGLGQGGNQPQHFGDGTRLSIL.

The chain employs TRBV2 and TRBJ1-6; TRBD1 aligns across 8 bases. CDR1 and CDR2 from the germline V gene are SNHLY and FYNNEI. The CDR3 consists of 14 residues. V lost 11 bases, J lost 13 bases, and 16 bases stayed unmatched. CDR3 DNA: TGTGCCCGACGACCTGGGACAGGCCAGGGGCCCCTCCACTTT. Its translation: CARRPGTGQGPLHF.

The rearrangement links TRBV18 to TRBJ1-4; perhaps TRBD1 as D (5 bases). Trimming removed 3 bases from V and 2 bases from J, with 10 bases in between. There are 15 residues in the CDR3. Germline CDR1 is KGHSH and CDR2 is LQKENI. CDR3 residues: CASSPSGGTNEKLFF. CDR3 sequence (DNA): TGTGCCAGCTCACCGAGCGGGGGGACTAATGAAAAACTGTTTTTT.

This CDR3 reads CASSAFGTGATNEKLFF. CDR3 nucleotides: TGTGCCAGCAGTGCCTTCGGGACAGGCGCAACTAATGAAAAACTGTTTTTT. The chain is built from TRBV2 and TRBJ1-4; 8 positions agree with TRBD1. After removal of 4 bases from V and 0 bases from J, the junction contained 7 bases not matched to a gene. The germline V gene encodes CDR1 SNHLY and CDR2 FYNNEI. This CDR3 spans 17 amino acids. The whole variable domain, remainder taken from reference TRBV2 and TRBJ1-4, is EPEVTQTPSHQVTQMGQEVILRCVPISNHLYFYWYRQILGQKVEFLVSFYNNEISEKSEIFDDQFSVERPDGSNFTLKIRSTKLEDSAMYFCASSAFGTGATNEKLFFGSGTQLSVL.

This chain connects TRBV28 to TRBJ1-5, with no clear D. The CDR3 extends over 16 amino acids. The germline CDR1 and CDR2 sequences are MDHEN and SYDVKM. The V end was cut by 1 base, the J end by 5 bases, with 15 bases between. The CDR3 DNA sequence: TGTGCCAGCAGTTTATCAGGTTTTCGGGTTGATCAGCCCCAGCATTTT. Translating gives CASSLSGFRVDQPQHF.

This sequence joins TRBV18 and TRBJ2-7; 8 bases line up with TRBD1. The CDR3 runs 15 residues. Unmatched junction bases numbered 10, after V lost 3 bases and J lost 6 bases. Per germline, CDR1 KGHSH and CDR2 LQKENI. DNA of the CDR3: TGTGCCAGCTCACCCCAGGGGGCCGCCGGGGGCGAGCAGTACTTC. It encodes CASSPQGAAGGEQYF.

This clone appeared a few times. The V gene is TRBV5-1, the J gene TRBJ1-6; D remains ambiguous. CDR3 length: 16 amino acids. Trimming took 0 bases from V and 7 from J, leaving 14 bases between them. CDR1 SGHRS and CDR2 YFSETQ come from the germline V gene. The CDR3 DNA is TGCGCCAGCAGCTTGGAGGTCCCAGCTTCGAATTCACCCCTCCACTTT. It is translated as CASSLEVPASNSPLHF.